This T cell receptor (beta chain) comes out of a study of T cell responses to AZD1222 COVID-19 vaccine. Libraries were prepared by immunoSEQ multiplex PCR; TCRdb keeps only in-frame clonotypes and omits some of them. The sample has 50,000 to 85,000 clones, about four fifths seen once; the top ten hold around 25%. V was shortened by 0 bases and J by 5 bases, with 14 bases between the two germline ends. The CDR3 runs to 15 residues. Per the germline V gene, CDR1 is SQVTM and CDR2 is ANQGSEA. The sequence was obtained from an adult in good health. Here the sequenced sample was peripheral blood, taken on day 0 of MenACWY control vaccination. The chain recombines TRBV29-1 with TRBJ2-1, with a weak D call TRBD1 (6 bases). The CDR3 sequence is CSVEDRARGNNEQFF. The CDR3 bases are TGCAGCGTTGAAGATCGGGCCAGGGGCAACAATGAGCAGTTCTTC.